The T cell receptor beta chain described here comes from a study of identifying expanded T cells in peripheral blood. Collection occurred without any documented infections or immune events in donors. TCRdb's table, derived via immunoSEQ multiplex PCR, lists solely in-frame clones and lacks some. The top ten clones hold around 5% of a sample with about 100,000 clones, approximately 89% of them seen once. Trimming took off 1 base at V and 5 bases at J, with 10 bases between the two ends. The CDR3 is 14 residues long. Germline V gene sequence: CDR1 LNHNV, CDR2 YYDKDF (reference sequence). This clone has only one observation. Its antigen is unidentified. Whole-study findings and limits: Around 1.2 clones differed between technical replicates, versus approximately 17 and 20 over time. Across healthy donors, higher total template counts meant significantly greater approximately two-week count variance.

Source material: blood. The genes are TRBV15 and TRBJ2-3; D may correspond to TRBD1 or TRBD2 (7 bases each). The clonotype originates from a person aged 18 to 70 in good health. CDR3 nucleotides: TGTGCCACCAGCAGAGCAGGGGGGGTAGATACGCAGTATTTT. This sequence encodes CATSRAGGVDTQYF.